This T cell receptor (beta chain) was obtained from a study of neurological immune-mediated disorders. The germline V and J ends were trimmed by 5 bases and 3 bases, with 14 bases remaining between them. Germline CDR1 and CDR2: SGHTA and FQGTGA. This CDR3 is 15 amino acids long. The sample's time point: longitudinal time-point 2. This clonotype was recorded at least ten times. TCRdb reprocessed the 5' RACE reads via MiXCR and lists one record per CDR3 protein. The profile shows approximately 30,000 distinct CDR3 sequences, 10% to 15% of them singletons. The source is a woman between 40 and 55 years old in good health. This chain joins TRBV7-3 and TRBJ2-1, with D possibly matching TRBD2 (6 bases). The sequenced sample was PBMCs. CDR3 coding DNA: TGTGCCAGCAGCCCGACACGGGAGCGCTACAATGAGCAGTTCTTC. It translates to CASSPTRERYNEQFF. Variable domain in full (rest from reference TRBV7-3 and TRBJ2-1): GAGVSQTPSNKVTEKGKYVELRCDPISGHTALYWYRQSLGQGPEFLIYFQGTGAADDSGLPNDRFFAVRPEGSVSTLKIQRTERGDSAVYLCASSPTRERYNEQFFGPGTRLTVL.